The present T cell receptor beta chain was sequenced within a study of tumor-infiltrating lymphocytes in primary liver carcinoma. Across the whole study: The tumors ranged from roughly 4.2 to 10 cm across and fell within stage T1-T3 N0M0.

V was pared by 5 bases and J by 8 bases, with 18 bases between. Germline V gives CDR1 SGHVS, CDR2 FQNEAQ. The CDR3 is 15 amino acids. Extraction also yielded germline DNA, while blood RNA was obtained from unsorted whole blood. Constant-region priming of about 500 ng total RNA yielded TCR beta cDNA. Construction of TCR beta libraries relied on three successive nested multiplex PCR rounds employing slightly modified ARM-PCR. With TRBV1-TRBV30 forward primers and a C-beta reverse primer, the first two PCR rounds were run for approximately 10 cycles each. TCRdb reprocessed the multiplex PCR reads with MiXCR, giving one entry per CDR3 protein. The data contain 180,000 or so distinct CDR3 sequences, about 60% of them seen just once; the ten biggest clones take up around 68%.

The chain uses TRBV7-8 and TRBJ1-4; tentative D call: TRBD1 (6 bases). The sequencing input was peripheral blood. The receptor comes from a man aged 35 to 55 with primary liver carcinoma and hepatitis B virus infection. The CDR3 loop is CASSPLGGRGEKLFF. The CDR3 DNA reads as TGTGCCAGCAGCCCGCTGGGGGGGCGAGGCGAAAAACTGTTTTTT. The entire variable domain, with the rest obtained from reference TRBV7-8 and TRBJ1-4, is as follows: GAGVSQSPRYKVAKRGQDVALRCDPISGHVSLFWYQQALGQGPEFLTYFQNEAQLDKSGLPSDRFFAERPEGSVSTLKIQRTQQEDSAVYLCASSPLGGRGEKLFFGSGTQLSVL.